Presented here are 10 T cell receptor beta chains from one specimen sequenced in a study of blood T cell repertoires in COVID-19. Clones were read by immunoSEQ multiplex PCR, and TCRdb kept only the in-frame ones, dropping some. The table has 45,000 to 60,000 clones, less than 95% seen once. Sequencing was performed on peripheral blood. The receptors stem from a man aged 45-65 years with acute or convalescent COVID-19.

The J gene is TRBJ2-6, the V gene TRBV30; D perhaps matches TRBD1 (6 bases). The CDR3 runs 16 residues. Trimming took 1 base from V and 0 from J, leaving 10 bases between them. Germline CDR1 reads GTSNPN; CDR2 reads SVGIG (reference sequence). The CDR3, as DNA: TGTGCCTGGAGTGGAACAGGGCGCTCTGGGGCCAACGTCCTGACTTTC. Its translation is CAWSGTGRSGANVLTF.

This clone was detected only once. This chain links TRBV7-8 with TRBJ1-6; 7 bases line up with TRBD1. CDR3 length: 18 residues. After removal of 1 base from V and 0 bases from J, the junction contained 6 bases not matched to a gene. The germline CDR1 and CDR2 sequences are SGHVS and FQNEAQ. This CDR3 is CASSLGYRGASYNSPLHF. CDR3 nucleotides: TGTGCCAGCAGCTTAGGCTACAGGGGAGCCTCCTATAATTCACCCCTCCACTTT.

The chain combines TRBV10-2 with TRBJ2-4; D remains ambiguous. The CDR3 is 15 residues long. Trimming took off 7 bases at V and 1 base at J, with 14 bases between the two ends. Looked up from germline, CDR1 is WSHSY and CDR2 is SAAADI. The CDR3 coding sequence is TGCGCCAGCACGGCGGCCGACCTGGCCAAAAACATTCAGTACTTC. It encodes CASTAADLAKNIQYF.

The chain is built from TRBV30 and TRBJ1-5; TRBD1 is a possible D gene (5 bases). The CDR3 spans 13 residues. Trimming pared 3 bases from V and 2 bases from J, leaving 8 bases between. Germline CDR1 and CDR2: GTSNPN and SVGIG (reference sequence). The CDR3 nucleotides are TGTGCCTGGAGCAGGGAGGGCAATCAGCCCCAGCATTTT. Amino acids: CAWSREGNQPQHF.

The V and J genes are TRBV29-1 and TRBJ1-1, with D perhaps matching TRBD1 (5 bases). Trimming took off 7 bases at V and 1 base at J, with 10 bases between the two ends. Germline-derived CDR1 and CDR2 are SQVTM and ANQGSEA. The CDR3 is 12 residues long. CDR3 DNA: TGCAGCGCTACCCAGGGGAACACTGAAGCTTTCTTT. Translation gives CSATQGNTEAFF.

The CDR3 sequence is CATSEPGTGTTDTQYF. CDR3 in DNA: TGTGCCACCAGTGAACCCGGGACAGGGACGACAGATACGCAGTATTTT. The chain recombines TRBV24-1 with TRBJ2-3, with 9 bases identical to TRBD1. Germline assignment: CDR1 KGHDR and CDR2 SFDVKD. V was clipped by 4 bases and J by 3 bases; unmatched bases: 7. This CDR3 contains 16 residues.

The V call is TRBV5-1, the J call TRBJ1-1, with a tentative D call TRBD1 (6 bases). V was cut by 3 bases and J by 0 bases, with 18 bases left in between. Looked up from germline, CDR1 is SGHRS and CDR2 is YFSETQ. This CDR3 is built from 17 residues. DNA for the CDR3: TGCGCCAGCAGCTCGGTACCACGGGGACATTTGAACACTGAAGCTTTCTTT. Translated, it gives CASSSVPRGHLNTEAFF. The whole variable domain, filled in from reference TRBV5-1 and TRBJ1-1, reads KAGVTQTPRYLIKTRGQQVTLSCSPISGHRSVSWYQQTPGQGLQFLFEYFSETQRNKGNFPGRFSGRQFSNSRSEMNVSTLELGDSALYLCASSSVPRGHLNTEAFFGQGTRLTVV.

This clone was seen a single time. This chain connects TRBV2 to TRBJ1-4, with 7 nucleotides matching TRBD1. The CDR3 is 12 residues long. V lost 6 bases, J lost 7 bases, and 2 bases stayed unmatched. Germline V gene sequence: CDR1 SNHLY, CDR2 FYNNEI. The CDR3 DNA sequence: TGTGCCAGCAGGACAGGGTTTGAAAAACTGTTTTTT. As protein: CASRTGFEKLFF. Complete variable domain (other parts from reference TRBV2 and TRBJ1-4): EPEVTQTPSHQVTQMGQEVILRCVPISNHLYFYWYRQILGQKVEFLVSFYNNEISEKSEIFDDQFSVERPDGSNFTLKIRSTKLEDSAMYFCASRTGFEKLFFGSGTQLSVL.

The chain recombines TRBV19 with TRBJ2-3; 15 positions agree with TRBD2. From germline, CDR1 is LNHDA and CDR2 SQIVND (reference sequence). The ends lost 5 bases at V and 3 bases at J; junction bases unmatched: 12. There are 19 residues in the CDR3. This CDR3 reads CASSAGLAGGRLRTDTQYF. The CDR3 DNA sequence: TGTGCCAGTAGTGCAGGACTAGCGGGGGGGCGCTTGCGGACAGATACGCAGTATTTT.

This rearrangement joins TRBV9 to TRBJ2-6, with 9 bases aligning to TRBD1. The CDR3 covers 18 residues. The germline V gene has CDR1 SGDLS and CDR2 YYNGEE. V was pared by 4 bases and J by 2 bases, with 10 bases of the junction left unmatched. The CDR3 bases are TGTGCCAGCAGCCTTACAGGGACAGGGCTGGCTGGGGCCAACGTCCTGACTTTC. Translated, it gives CASSLTGTGLAGANVLTF. The variable domain in full, with the rest retrieved from reference TRBV9 and TRBJ2-6, is DSGVTQTPKHLITATGQRVTLRCSPRSGDLSVYWYQQSLDQGLQFLIQYYNGEERAKGNILERFSAQQFPDLHSELNLSSLELGDSALYFCASSLTGTGLAGANVLTFGAGSRLTVL.